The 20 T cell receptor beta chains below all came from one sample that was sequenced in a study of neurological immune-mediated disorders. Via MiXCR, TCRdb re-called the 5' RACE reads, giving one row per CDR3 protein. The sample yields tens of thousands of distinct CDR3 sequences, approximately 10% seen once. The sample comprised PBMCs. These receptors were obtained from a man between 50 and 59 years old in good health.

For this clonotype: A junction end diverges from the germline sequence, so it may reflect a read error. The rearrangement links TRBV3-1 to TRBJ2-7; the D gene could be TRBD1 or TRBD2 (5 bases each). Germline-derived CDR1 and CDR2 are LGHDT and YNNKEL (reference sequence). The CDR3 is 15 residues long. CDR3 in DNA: TGTGCTAGCATCCAAGATCGGGGCCGTCGATACGAGCAGTACTTC. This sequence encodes CASIQDRGRRYEQYF.

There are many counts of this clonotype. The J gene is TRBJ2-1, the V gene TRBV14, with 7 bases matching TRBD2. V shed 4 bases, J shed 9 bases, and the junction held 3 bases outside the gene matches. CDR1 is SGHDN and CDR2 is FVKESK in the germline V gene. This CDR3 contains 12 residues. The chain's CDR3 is CASSRSGFEQFF. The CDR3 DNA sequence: TGTGCCAGCAGCCGTAGCGGGTTTGAGCAGTTCTTC. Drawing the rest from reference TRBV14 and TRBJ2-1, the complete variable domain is EAGVTQFPSHSVIEKGQTVTLRCDPISGHDNLYWYRRVMGKEIKFLLHFVKESKQDESGMPNNRFLAERTGGTYSTLKVQPAELEDSGVYFCASSRSGFEQFFGPGTRLTVL.

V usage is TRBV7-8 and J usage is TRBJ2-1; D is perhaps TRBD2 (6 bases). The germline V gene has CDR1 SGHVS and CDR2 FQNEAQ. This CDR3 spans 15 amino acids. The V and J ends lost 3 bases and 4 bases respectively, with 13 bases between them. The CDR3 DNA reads TGTGCCAGCAGCTTCGAGGGCGGGGCATACAATGAGCAGTTCTTC. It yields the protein CASSFEGGAYNEQFF.

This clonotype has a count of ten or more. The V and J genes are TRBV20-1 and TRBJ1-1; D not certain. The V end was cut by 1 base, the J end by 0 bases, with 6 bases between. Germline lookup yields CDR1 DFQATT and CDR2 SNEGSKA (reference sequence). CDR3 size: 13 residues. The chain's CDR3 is CSARGHMNTEAFF. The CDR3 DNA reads TGCAGTGCTAGAGGACACATGAACACTGAAGCTTTCTTT.

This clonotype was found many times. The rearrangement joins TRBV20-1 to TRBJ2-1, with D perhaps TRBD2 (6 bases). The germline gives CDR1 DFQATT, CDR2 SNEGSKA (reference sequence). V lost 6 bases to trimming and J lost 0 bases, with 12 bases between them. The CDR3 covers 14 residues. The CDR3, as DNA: TGCAGTGCCCGATCGGGAGTCTCCTACAATGAGCAGTTCTTC. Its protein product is CSARSGVSYNEQFF.

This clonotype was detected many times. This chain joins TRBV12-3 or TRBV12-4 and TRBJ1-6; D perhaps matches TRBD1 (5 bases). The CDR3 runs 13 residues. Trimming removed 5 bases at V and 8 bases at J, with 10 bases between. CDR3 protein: CASSTRGDSPLHF. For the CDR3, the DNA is TGTGCCAGCAGTACTAGAGGGGATTCACCCCTCCACTTT.

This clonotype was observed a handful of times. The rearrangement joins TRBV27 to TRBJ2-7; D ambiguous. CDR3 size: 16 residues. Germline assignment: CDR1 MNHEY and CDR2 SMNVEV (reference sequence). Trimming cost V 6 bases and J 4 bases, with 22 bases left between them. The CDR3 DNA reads TGTGCCAGCAGCCCAAATCGTGAGTTTTCAAGTTACGAGCAGTACTTC. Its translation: CASSPNREFSSYEQYF.

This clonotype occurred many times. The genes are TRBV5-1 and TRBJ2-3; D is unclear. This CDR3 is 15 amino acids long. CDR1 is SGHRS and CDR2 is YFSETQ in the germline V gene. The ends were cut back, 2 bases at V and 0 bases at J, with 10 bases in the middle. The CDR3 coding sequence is TGCGCCAGCAGCTTAACCGATCCTAGCACAGATACGCAGTATTTT. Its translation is CASSLTDPSTDTQYF. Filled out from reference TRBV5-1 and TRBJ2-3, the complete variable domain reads KAGVTQTPRYLIKTRGQQVTLSCSPISGHRSVSWYQQTPGQGLQFLFEYFSETQRNKGNFPGRFSGRQFSNSRSEMNVSTLELGDSALYLCASSLTDPSTDTQYFGPGTRLTVL.

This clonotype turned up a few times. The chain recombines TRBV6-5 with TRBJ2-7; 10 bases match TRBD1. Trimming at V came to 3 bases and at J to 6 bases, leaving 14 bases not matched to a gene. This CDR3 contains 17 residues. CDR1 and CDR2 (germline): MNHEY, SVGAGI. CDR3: CASSYDRGQVSLSEQYF. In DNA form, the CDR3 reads TGTGCCAGCAGTTATGACAGGGGGCAAGTCAGTCTCTCCGAGCAGTACTTC.

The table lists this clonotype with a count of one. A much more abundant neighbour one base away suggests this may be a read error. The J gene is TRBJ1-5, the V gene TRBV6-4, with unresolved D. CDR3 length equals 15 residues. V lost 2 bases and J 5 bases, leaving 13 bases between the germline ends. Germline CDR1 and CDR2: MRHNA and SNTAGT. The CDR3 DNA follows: TGTGCCAGCAGTGACCACTGGGATCAATATCAGCCCCAGCATTTT. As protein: CASSDHWDQYQPQHF.

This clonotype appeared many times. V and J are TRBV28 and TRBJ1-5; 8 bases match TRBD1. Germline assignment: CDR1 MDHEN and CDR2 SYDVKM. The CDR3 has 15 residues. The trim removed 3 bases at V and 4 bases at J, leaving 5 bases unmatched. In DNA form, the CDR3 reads TGTGCCAGCAGTTTGGGGACAGGTAAAAATCAGCCCCAGCATTTT. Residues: CASSLGTGKNQPQHF. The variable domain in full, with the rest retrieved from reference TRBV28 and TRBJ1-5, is DVKVTQSSRYLVKRTGEKVFLECVQDMDHENMFWYRQDPGLGLRLIYFSYDVKMKEKGDIPEGYSVSREKKERFSLILESASTNQTSMYLCASSLGTGKNQPQHFGDGTRLSIL.

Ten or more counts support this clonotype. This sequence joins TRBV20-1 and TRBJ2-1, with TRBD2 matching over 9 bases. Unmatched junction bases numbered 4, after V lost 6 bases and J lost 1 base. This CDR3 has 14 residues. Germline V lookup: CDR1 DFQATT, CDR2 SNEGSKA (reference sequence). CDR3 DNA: TGCAGTGCCGTGCGGGGGGGGTCCTACAATGAGCAGTTCTTC. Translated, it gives CSAVRGGSYNEQFF.

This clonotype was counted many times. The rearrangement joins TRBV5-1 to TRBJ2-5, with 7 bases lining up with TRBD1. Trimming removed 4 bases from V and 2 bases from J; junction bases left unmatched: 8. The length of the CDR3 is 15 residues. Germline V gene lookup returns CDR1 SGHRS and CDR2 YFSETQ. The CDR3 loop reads CASSPAGTEQETQYF. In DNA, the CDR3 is TGCGCCAGCAGCCCGGCAGGGACAGAACAAGAGACCCAGTACTTC.

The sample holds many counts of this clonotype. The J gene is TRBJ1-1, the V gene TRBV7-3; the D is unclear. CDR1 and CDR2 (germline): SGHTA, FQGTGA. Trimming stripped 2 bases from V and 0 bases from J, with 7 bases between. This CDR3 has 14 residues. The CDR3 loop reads CASSLFKLNTEAFF. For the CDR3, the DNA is TGTGCCAGCAGCTTATTTAAACTGAACACTGAAGCTTTCTTT.

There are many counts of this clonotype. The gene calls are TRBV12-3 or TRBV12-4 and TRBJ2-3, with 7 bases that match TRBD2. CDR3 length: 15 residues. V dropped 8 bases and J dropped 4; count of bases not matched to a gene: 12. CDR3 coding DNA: TGTGCCAGCTCCCTACGGGCTAGCGGCTCAGATACGCAGTATTTT. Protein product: CASSLRASGSDTQYF.

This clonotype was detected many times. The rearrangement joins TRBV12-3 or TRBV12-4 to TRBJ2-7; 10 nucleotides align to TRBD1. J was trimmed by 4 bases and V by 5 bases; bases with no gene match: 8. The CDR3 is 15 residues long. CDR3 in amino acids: CASSQRQGAKYEQYF. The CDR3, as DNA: TGTGCCAGCAGTCAGAGACAGGGGGCCAAATACGAGCAGTACTTC.

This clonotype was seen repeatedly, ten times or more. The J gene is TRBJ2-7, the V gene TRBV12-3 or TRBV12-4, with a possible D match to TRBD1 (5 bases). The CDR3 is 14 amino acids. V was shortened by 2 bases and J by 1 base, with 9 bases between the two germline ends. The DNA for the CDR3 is TGTGCCAGCAGTTTAACAGGAACGTCCTACGAGCAGTACTTC. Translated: CASSLTGTSYEQYF.

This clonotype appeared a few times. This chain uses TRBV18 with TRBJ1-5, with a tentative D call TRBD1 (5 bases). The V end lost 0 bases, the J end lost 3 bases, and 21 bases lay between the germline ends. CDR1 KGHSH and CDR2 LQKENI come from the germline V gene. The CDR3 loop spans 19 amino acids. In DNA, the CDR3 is TGTGCCAGCTCACCACCGGTAAGCTCCGGGACTTTAGACAATCAGCCCCAGCATTTT. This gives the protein CASSPPVSSGTLDNQPQHF. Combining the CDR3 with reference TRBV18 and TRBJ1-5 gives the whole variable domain NAGVMQNPRHLVRRRGQEARLRCSPMKGHSHVYWYRQLPEEGLKFMVYLQKENIIDESGMPKERFSAEFPKEGPSILRIQQVVRGDSAAYFCASSPPVSSGTLDNQPQHFGDGTRLSIL.

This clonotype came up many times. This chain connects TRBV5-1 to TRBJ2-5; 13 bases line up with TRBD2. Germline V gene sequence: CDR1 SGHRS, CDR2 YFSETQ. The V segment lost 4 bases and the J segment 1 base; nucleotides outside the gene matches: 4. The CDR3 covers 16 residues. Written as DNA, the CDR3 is TGCGCCAGCAGCGCCGGGACTAGCGGGGCCCAAGAGACCCAGTACTTC. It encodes CASSAGTSGAQETQYF.

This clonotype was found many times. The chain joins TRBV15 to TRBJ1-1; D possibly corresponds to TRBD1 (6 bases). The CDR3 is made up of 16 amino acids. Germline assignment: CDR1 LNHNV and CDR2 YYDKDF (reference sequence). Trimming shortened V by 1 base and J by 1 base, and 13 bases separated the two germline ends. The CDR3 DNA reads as TGTGCCACCAGCAGAGGATGGGGGCCGGGGAACACTGAAGCTTTCTTT. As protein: CATSRGWGPGNTEAFF.